Shown below are 14 T cell receptor beta chains from a single sample sequenced in a study of radiotherapy plus CTLA-4 blockade in lung cancer. Using immunoSEQ multiplex PCR, the repertoire was profiled, and TCRdb retains in-frame clones only, with some absent. The profile covers about 110,000 clones, with under 90% appearing a single time and over 2% taken by the ten largest. The sample was peripheral blood, taken from a patient treated with radiotherapy plus ipilimumab. All receptors derive from a human donor with non-small cell lung cancer that progressed on radiotherapy plus ipilimumab. Some clones in this sample may be carry-over from other donors' samples.

This chain links TRBV5-1 with TRBJ2-1; D tentatively fits TRBD1 or TRBD2 (6 bases each). The CDR3 has 14 residues. Trimming cost V 3 bases and J 5 bases, with 12 bases left between them. Germline CDR1 reads SGHRS; CDR2 reads YFSETQ. CDR3 amino acids: CASSSSGANNEQFF. The CDR3 region has the DNA TGCGCCAGCAGCTCCTCGGGGGCGAACAATGAGCAGTTCTTC.

The CDR3 DNA is TGCGCCAGCAGCTTACAGGGGAGAACTGAAGCTTTCTTT. Its protein is CASSLQGRTEAFF. This chain joins TRBV5-1 and TRBJ1-1; 7 nucleotides line up with TRBD1. There are 13 residues in the CDR3. Germline trimming cut 2 bases from V and 5 bases from J; bases unmatched to any gene: 3. Germline V CDR1 and CDR2: SGHRS, YFSETQ. Drawing the rest from reference TRBV5-1 and TRBJ1-1, the complete variable domain is KAGVTQTPRYLIKTRGQQVTLSCSPISGHRSVSWYQQTPGQGLQFLFEYFSETQRNKGNFPGRFSGRQFSNSRSEMNVSTLELGDSALYLCASSLQGRTEAFFGQGTRLTVV.

This clone has a count of ten or more. The V and J genes are TRBV5-6 and TRBJ1-2; D gene unclear. The V gene's germline CDR1 is SGHDT and CDR2 YYEEEE. V was trimmed by 4 bases and J by 4 bases, leaving 14 bases between them. The CDR3 sequence is 14 residues long. The chain's CDR3 is CASSNDAASYGYTF. The CDR3 nucleotides read TGTGCCAGCAGCAACGACGCCGCCAGCTATGGCTACACCTTC.

The chain carries TRBV5-1 and TRBJ2-5; D remains ambiguous. The CDR3 is made up of 13 amino acids. The V and J ends lost 1 base and 4 bases respectively, with 8 bases between them. Germline CDR1 SGHRS, CDR2 YFSETQ. CDR3 DNA sequence: TGCGCCAGCAGCTTGTTTGGGATAGAGACCCAGTACTTC. It is translated as CASSLFGIETQYF.

The V and J genes are TRBV18 and TRBJ1-3; weak D call: TRBD1 (6 bases). The V gene's germline CDR1 is KGHSH and CDR2 LQKENI. Trimming took off 8 bases at V and 3 bases at J, with 11 bases between the two ends. The CDR3 consists of 13 residues. The CDR3 loop reads CASKTGFGNTIYF. The CDR3 nucleotides are TGTGCCAGCAAGACAGGATTTGGAAACACCATATATTTT.

The genes are TRBV6-6 and TRBJ1-1; D unresolved. CDR3 length: 14 residues. CDR1 MNHNY and CDR2 SVGAGI come from the germline V gene (reference sequence). V lost 0 bases and J 1 base, leaving 6 bases between the germline ends. CDR3 sequence: CASSYSPGNTEAFF. CDR3 DNA sequence: TGTGCCAGCAGTTACTCCCCGGGGAACACTGAAGCTTTCTTT.

CDR3 region: CASSPRIGHEQYF. The DNA of the CDR3 is TGTGCCAGCAGCCCTAGGATCGGCCACGAGCAGTACTTC. The chain recombines TRBV7-9 with TRBJ2-7; D is unclear. In germline, CDR1 is SEHNR, CDR2 FQNEAQ (reference sequence). The CDR3 has 13 residues. The V and J ends lost 5 bases and 5 bases respectively, with 13 bases between them.

The J gene is TRBJ2-1, the V gene TRBV10-3, with 10 bases aligning to TRBD2. Unmatched junction bases numbered 2, after V lost 4 bases and J lost 2 bases. Germline lookup yields CDR1 ENHRY and CDR2 SYGVKD. The CDR3 runs 15 residues. DNA of the CDR3: TGTGCCATCAGTGCTAGCGGGGGACCCTACAATGAGCAGTTCTTC. Translation gives CAISASGGPYNEQFF.

The chain recombines TRBV6-1 with TRBJ2-7, with D unclear. Germline CDR1 reads MNHNS; CDR2 reads SASEGT. Between the trimmed V and J ends, which lost 6 bases and 0 bases, there was a span of 9 bases. CDR3 length: 13 amino acids. Here the CDR3 reads CASRLSLSYEQYF. CDR3 nucleotide sequence: TGTGCCAGCAGACTATCTCTCTCCTACGAGCAGTACTTC.

The chain couples TRBV13 to TRBJ2-7, with D tentatively TRBD1 (6 bases). V was shortened by 3 bases and J by 2 bases, with 14 bases between the two germline ends. This CDR3 comprises 15 residues. Germline values: CDR1 PRHDT, CDR2 FYEKMQ (reference sequence). CDR3 sequence: CASSLGDRYAYEQYF. The CDR3 bases are TGTGCCAGCAGCTTGGGAGACAGGTATGCCTACGAGCAGTACTTC.

The CDR3 DNA reads as TGCGCCAGCAGCTTGGGCCTTAATGAAAAACTGTTTTTT. Translated: CASSLGLNEKLFF. This sequence joins TRBV5-1 and TRBJ1-4; D is unresolved. The CDR3 covers 13 residues. CDR1 is SGHRS, CDR2 YFSETQ, per germline. Trimming pared 0 bases from V and 4 bases from J, leaving 4 bases between.

This chain joins TRBV19 and TRBJ1-1; D ambiguous. This CDR3 spans 15 amino acids. Germline assignment: CDR1 LNHDA and CDR2 SQIVND (reference sequence). V gave up 0 bases and J gave up 0 bases, with 8 bases separating them. CDR3 protein: CASSIDRLMNTEAFF. DNA of the CDR3: TGTGCCAGTAGTATAGACAGGCTCATGAACACTGAAGCTTTCTTT.

V usage is TRBV2 and J usage is TRBJ2-1; 7 positions match TRBD2. The CDR3 extends over 15 amino acids. Per the germline V gene, CDR1 is SNHLY and CDR2 is FYNNEI. J was trimmed by 7 bases and V by 1 base; bases with no gene match: 7. CDR3 region: CASSEDMQGGNEQFF. CDR3 sequence (DNA): TGTGCCAGCAGTGAAGATATGCAGGGAGGGAATGAGCAGTTCTTC.

The chain has TRBV5-6 and TRBJ2-5; D remains ambiguous. CDR3 length: 11 amino acids. The V end lost 4 bases, the J end lost 7 bases, and 8 bases lay between the germline ends. Germline values: CDR1 SGHDT, CDR2 YYEEEE. CDR3 DNA: TGTGCCAGCAGCACGAGACGGACCCAGTACTTC. This sequence encodes CASSTRRTQYF.